These T cell receptor beta chains were read from a single sample in a study of cytomegalovirus exposure and HLA in healthy donors. Generated by immunoSEQ multiplex PCR, the TCRdb table keeps only in-frame clones and is missing some. The table records roughly 200,000 clones, around 80% of them present only once. The sequencing input was PBMCs. These receptors were taken from a woman aged 45-65 years in good health and CMV-seronegative. Both conserved end residues are part of each CDR3. D genes are given only for firm matches. Part of the rows lack a size; the others show once, few, many or a class for expanded clones.

TRBV2	NA	NA	TRBJ2-1	CASNREGVMSYNEQFF
TRBV5-1	NA	NA	TRBJ1-1	CASRGAAQGEAFF
TRBV9	NA	NA	TRBJ1-5	CASSVDGGNQPQHF
TRBV15	NA	NA	TRBJ2-7	CATSKTGTRSYEQYF
TRBV5-4	NA	NA	TRBJ2-1	CASSQGNEQFF
TRBV30	TRBD1	NA	NA	CAGDREGEQYF
TRBV28	TRBD2	NA	TRBJ2-1	CASSKSGSSYNEQFF
TRBV14	NA	NA	TRBJ1-1	CASSPRGHQNTEAFF
TRBV5-1	NA	NA	TRBJ2-1	CASSPGLYSYNEQFF
TRBV5-1	NA	NA	TRBJ2-3	CASSFGGTYTDTQYF
TRBV6-1	NA	NA	TRBJ2-7	CASSEQGSSYEQYF
TRBV9	TRBD2	once	TRBJ2-1	CASTRGRGDYNEQFF
TRBV28	TRBD1	NA	TRBJ1-2	CASSLGDRLYGYTF
TRBV2	TRBD1	NA	TRBJ2-6	CASRGTGTLTGANVLTF
TRBV27	TRBD1	once	TRBJ1-6	CASSFRDRGFSYNSPLHF
TRBV2	TRBD2	NA	TRBJ2-7	CASRAGLAGAYEQYF
TRBV30	TRBD1	NA	NA	CAWNENYRGLTSYEQYF
TRBV9	NA	NA	TRBJ1-3	CASSVVPQGLLSGNTIYF
TRBV27	TRBD1	once	TRBJ2-2	CASSFSTGGNTGELFF
TRBV19	NA	NA	TRBJ2-1	CASSVNRVRGSYNEQFF
TRBV19	TRBD1	few	TRBJ1-2	CASDRGRNYGYTF
TRBV30	TRBD2	NA	TRBJ2-7	CAWSSGSSYEQYF
TRBV5-1	NA	NA	TRBJ2-5	CASGSGTDLGTQYF
TRBV5-1	NA	NA	TRBJ2-6	CASSPTTRTGANVLTF
TRBV13	NA	NA	TRBJ2-7	CASSLGESSYEQYF
TRBV6-1	NA	NA	TRBJ2-7	CASRTPGAHGQYF
TRBV2	TRBD1	NA	TRBJ2-6	CASSGTGGPSGANVLTF
TRBV6-5	NA	NA	NA	CASSYDSRGAYEQYF
TRBV27	NA	NA	TRBJ1-2	CASTTLAGGRNGYTF
TRBV18	TRBD1	NA	TRBJ1-1	CASSSTGGTEAFF
TRBV28	TRBD2	NA	TRBJ2-1	CASSTGTSGLYNEQFF
TRBV5-1	NA	NA	TRBJ1-1	CASSRDSASTEAFF
TRBV4-1	TRBD1	NA	TRBJ2-3	CASSQKDRVALSTDTQYF
TRBV7-5	NA	NA	TRBJ2-1	CARSQRGQSSYNEQFF
TRBV2	TRBD2	NA	TRBJ2-5	CASSVGGAETQYF
TRBV9	TRBD1	NA	TRBJ2-5	CASSGGTGRETQYF
TRBV19	TRBD2	once	TRBJ2-5	CASSTGLASETQYF
TRBV27	TRBD2	NA	TRBJ2-1	CASSDPGLAHEQFF
TRBV6-4	NA	NA	TRBJ1-1	CASSDGGTNTEAFF
TRBV4-3	NA	NA	TRBJ2-6	CASSQDSPFSGANVLTF
TRBV28	TRBD1	few	TRBJ2-7	CASSPVGQAYEQYF
TRBV5-1	NA	NA	TRBJ1-6	CASSGGGEGSPLHF
TRBV2	NA	NA	TRBJ2-3	CASSEVFGGRPLF
TRBV2	NA	NA	TRBJ2-2	CASRYDRTNTGELFF
TRBV27	NA	NA	TRBJ1-1	CASSPLWTAGNSAEAFF
TRBV25-1	NA	NA	TRBJ2-6	CASSPTATSGANVLTF
TRBV7-2	TRBD2	few	TRBJ2-7	CASSGYGTRVYEQYF
TRBV28	TRBD2	NA	TRBJ2-3	CASSWTSGSTDTQYF
TRBV7-9	NA	NA	TRBJ2-7	CASSPLGVGGAYEQYF
TRBV10-2	NA	NA	TRBJ1-1	CASSRSSTEAFF
TRBV7-8	NA	NA	TRBJ1-1	CASSLFRDFGAYTEAFF
TRBV19	TRBD1	NA	TRBJ1-5	CASSRYRGDWPQHF
TRBV9	TRBD1	once	TRBJ2-5	CASSSRTGGKETQYF
TRBV5-4	TRBD1	few	TRBJ2-7	CASSSPPDRLSYEQYF
TRBV9	NA	NA	TRBJ2-7	CASSVDGIGGIEQYF
TRBV29-1	TRBD1	NA	TRBJ2-5	CSVDSRRTGESETQYF
TRBV23-1	NA	NA	TRBJ2-7	CARLGEQYF
TRBV7-6	TRBD1	once	TRBJ1-2	CASSQSHEGAHYGYTF
TRBV6-9	NA	NA	TRBJ2-3	CASSCTSALTGLDPDTQYF
TRBV28	NA	NA	NA	CASSLRSEQYF